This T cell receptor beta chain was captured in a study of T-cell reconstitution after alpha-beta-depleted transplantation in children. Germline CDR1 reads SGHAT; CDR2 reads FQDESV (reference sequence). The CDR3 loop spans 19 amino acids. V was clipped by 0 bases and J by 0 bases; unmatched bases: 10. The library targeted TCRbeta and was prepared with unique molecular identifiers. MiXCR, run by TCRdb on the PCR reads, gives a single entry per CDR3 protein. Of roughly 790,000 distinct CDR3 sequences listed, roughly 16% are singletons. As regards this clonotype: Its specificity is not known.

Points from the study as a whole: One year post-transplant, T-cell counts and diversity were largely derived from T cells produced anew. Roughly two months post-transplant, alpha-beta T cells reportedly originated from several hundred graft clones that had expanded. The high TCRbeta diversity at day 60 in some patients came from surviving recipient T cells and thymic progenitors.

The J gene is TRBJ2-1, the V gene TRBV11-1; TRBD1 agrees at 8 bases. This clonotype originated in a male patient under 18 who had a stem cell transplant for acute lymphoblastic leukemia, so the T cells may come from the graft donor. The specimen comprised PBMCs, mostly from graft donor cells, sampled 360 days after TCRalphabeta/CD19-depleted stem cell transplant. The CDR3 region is CASSLAVARDRSSYNEQFF. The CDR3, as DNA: TGTGCCAGCAGCTTAGCGGTCGCGAGGGACAGGAGCTCCTACAATGAGCAGTTCTTC.